This entry lists 5 T cell receptor beta chains sequenced from one sample in a study of beta chain features in type 1 diabetes. The whole isolated RNA underwent reverse transcription, so sequencing captured expressed TCRB transcripts. Profiled with immunoSEQ multiplex PCR; TCRdb holds only in-frame clones, not every one. The profile shows about 410,000 clones, about 14% of them singletons. Source material: naive CD4+ T cells from blood. The receptors originated from a man younger than 45 in good health.

This clone was picked up a small number of times. The chain uses TRBV7-2 and TRBJ2-3; D is unclear. Germline V gene lookup returns CDR1 SGHTA and CDR2 FQGNSA. V was cut by 0 bases and J by 3 bases, with 10 bases left in between. There are 15 residues in the CDR3. This CDR3 reads CASSLAFDRTDTQYF. CDR3 coding DNA: TGTGCCAGCAGCTTAGCATTTGACCGTACAGATACGCAGTATTTT.

This clone was observed a handful of times. The chain has TRBV29-1 and TRBJ2-6; D assignment may be TRBD1 or TRBD2 (5 bases each). This CDR3 is built from 14 residues. CDR1 SQVTM and CDR2 ANQGSEA come from the germline V gene. Trimming stripped 2 bases from V and 10 bases from J, with 15 bases between. In nucleotides, the CDR3 is TGCAGCGTTGAATCGGGCTCTGGGGGAAACGTCCTGACTTTC. It yields the protein CSVESGSGGNVLTF.

This clone was counted a few times. The gene calls are TRBV5-1 and TRBJ2-2; a weak D match, TRBD2 (6 bases). The length of the CDR3 is 15 residues. Germline V CDR1 and CDR2: SGHRS, YFSETQ. V was shortened by 2 bases and J by 5 bases, with 13 bases between the two germline ends. The CDR3 DNA follows: TGCGCCAGCAGCTTTAGCGGTCGGGAGACCGGGGAGCTGTTTTTT. Protein product: CASSFSGRETGELFF.

CDR3 in DNA: TGTGCCAGCTCACCTCAGGTGGGCGCGGAAGCTTTCTTT. This translates into CASSPQVGAEAFF. The chain uses TRBV18 and TRBJ1-1; no reliable D call. Trimming stripped 3 bases from V and 8 bases from J, with 13 bases between. Per the germline V gene, CDR1 is KGHSH and CDR2 is LQKENI. This CDR3 comprises 13 residues.

This clone occurred a few times. Other DNA sequences of this sample code for an identical CDR3. The rearrangement uses TRBV30 and TRBJ1-1; no reliable D call. CDR3 length: 11 amino acids. With 0 bases removed from V and 6 bases from J, the gap between germline ends came to 5 bases. CDR1 and CDR2 (germline): GTSNPN, SVGIG (reference sequence). The DNA for the CDR3 is TGTGCCTGGAGTGTACTTGCTGAAGCTTTCTTT. Residues: CAWSVLAEAFF.